This T cell receptor beta chain was identified in a study of shared clonotypes between healthy human individuals. Study-level results: An effect of sequencing depth on clonotype sharing among donors was expected.

The CDR3 covers 16 residues. In germline, CDR1 is SGHTA, CDR2 FQGNSA. V trimming: 3 bases; J trimming: 3 bases; junction bases outside the gene matches: 4. A remark on this clone: Its cognate antigen is unknown.

Libraries were prepared by immunoSEQ multiplex PCR; TCRdb keeps only in-frame clonotypes and omits some of them. The sample consists of over a million clones, 95% to 97% of them appearing once. All donors were Caucasian adults living in Nashville, Tennessee. A CD45RA+ naive subset and a CD45RA-negative memory subset were split from CD4+ cells. This chain links TRBV7-2 with TRBJ2-3; 12 bases line up with TRBD2. The sequenced sample was naive CD4+ T cells sorted from blood. Subset noted: CD45RA+ positively selected. This receptor was taken from a man aged 25 to 40 in good health. The CDR3 DNA sequence: TGTGCCAGCAGCTTCCCGACTAGCGGGAGTACAGATACGCAGTATTTT. It translates to CASSFPTSGSTDTQYF. Based on the CDR3 plus reference TRBV7-2 and TRBJ2-3, the full variable domain is GAGVSQSPSNKVTEKGKDVELRCDPISGHTALYWYRQSLGQGLEFLIYFQGNSAPDKSGLPSDRFSAERTGGSVSTLTIQRTQQEDSAVYLCASSFPTSGSTDTQYFGPGTRLTVL.